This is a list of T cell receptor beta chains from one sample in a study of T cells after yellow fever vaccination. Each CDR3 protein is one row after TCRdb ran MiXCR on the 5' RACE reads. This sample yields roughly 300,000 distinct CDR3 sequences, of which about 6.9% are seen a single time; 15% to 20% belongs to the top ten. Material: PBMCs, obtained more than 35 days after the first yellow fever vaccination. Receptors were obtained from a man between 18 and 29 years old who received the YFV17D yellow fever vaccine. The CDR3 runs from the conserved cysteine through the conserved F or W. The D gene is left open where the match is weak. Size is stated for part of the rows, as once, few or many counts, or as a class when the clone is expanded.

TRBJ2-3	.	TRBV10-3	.	CAISQTELTDTQYF	TGTGCCATCAGTCAGACCGAATTGACGGATACGCAGTATTTT
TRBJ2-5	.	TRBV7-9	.	CASSFHSLASETQYF	TGTGCCAGCAGCTTTCACTCGTTGGCCTCAGAGACCCAGTACTTC
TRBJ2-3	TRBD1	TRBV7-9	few	CASSAQDRAYTDTQYF	TGTGCCAGCAGCGCCCAAGACAGGGCCTACACAGATACGCAGTATTTT
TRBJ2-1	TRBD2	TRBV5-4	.	CASSPRLAQGPNEQFF	TGTGCCAGCAGCCCAAGACTAGCCCAGGGCCCTAATGAGCAGTTCTTC
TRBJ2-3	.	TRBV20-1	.	CSAGARVKGSDTQYF	TGCAGTGCTGGGGCCCGGGTTAAAGGATCAGATACGCAGTATTTT
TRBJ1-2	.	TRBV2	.	CASSRDGDGYTF	TGTGCCAGCAGCAGAGACGGGGATGGCTACACCTTC
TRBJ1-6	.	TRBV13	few	CASSLNVGLPNSPLHF	TGTGCCAGCAGCTTAAATGTAGGACTGCCTAATTCACCCCTCCACTTT
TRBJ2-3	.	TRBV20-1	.	CSAVQSGEFSTDTQYF	TGCAGTGCTGTCCAATCCGGTGAATTTAGCACAGATACGCAGTATTTT
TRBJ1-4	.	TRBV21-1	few	CASSKEDRPLNEKLFF	TGTGCCAGCAGCAAAGAGGATCGGCCGCTGAATGAAAAACTGTTTTTT
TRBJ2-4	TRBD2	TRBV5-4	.	CASSISGGFALIQYF	TGTGCCAGCAGCATAAGCGGGGGGTTTGCCCTCATTCAGTACTTC
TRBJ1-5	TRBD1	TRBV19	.	CAVSQGIGQPQHF	TGTGCCGTCTCACAGGGGATAGGGCAGCCCCAGCATTTT
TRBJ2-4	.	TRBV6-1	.	CASSPFLSLENIQYF	TGTGCCAGCAGTCCTTTCCTCAGCCTGGAAAACATTCAGTACTTC
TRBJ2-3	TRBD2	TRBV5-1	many	CASSSQGLAGGQDTQYF	TGCGCCAGCAGCTCACAGGGGTTAGCGGGGGGACAAGATACGCAGTATTTT
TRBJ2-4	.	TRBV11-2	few	CASSSKNIQYF	TGTGCCAGCAGCTCTAAAAACATTCAGTACTTC
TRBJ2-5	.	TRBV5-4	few	CASSTPTDQETQYF	TGTGCCAGCAGCACCCCGACAGACCAAGAGACCCAGTACTTC
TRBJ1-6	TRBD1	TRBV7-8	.	CASSPYRDRGSPLHF	TGTGCCAGCAGCCCTTACCGGGACAGGGGTTCACCCCTCCACTTT
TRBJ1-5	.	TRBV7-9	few	CASSLARNQPQHF	TGTGCCAGCAGCTTAGCGCGGAACCAGCCCCAGCATTTT
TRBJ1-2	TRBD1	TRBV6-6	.	CASSPTGADGYTF	TGTGCCAGCAGCCCGACAGGGGCGGATGGCTACACCTTC
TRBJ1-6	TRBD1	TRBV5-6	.	CASSPRRTGGNTPLHF	TGTGCCAGCAGCCCACGCCGGACAGGGGGAAATACACCCCTCCACTTT
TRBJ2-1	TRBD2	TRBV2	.	CASKAGGYASYNEQFF	TGTGCCAGCAAAGCGGGGGGCTACGCCTCCTACAATGAGCAGTTCTTC
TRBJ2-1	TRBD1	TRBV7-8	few	CASSLGGQGAGDEQFF	TGTGCCAGCAGCTTAGGGGGACAGGGGGCAGGGGATGAGCAGTTCTTC
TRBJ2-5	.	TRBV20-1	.	CSAREETGHQETQYF	TGCAGTGCTAGAGAGGAGACGGGGCACCAAGAGACCCAGTACTTC
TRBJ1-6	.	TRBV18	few	CASSPRDGSPLHF	TGTGCCAGCTCACCCCGGGACGGGTCACCCCTCCACTTT
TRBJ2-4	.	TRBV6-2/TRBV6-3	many	CASTNFGPTWGKNIQYF	TGTGCCAGCACCAATTTCGGGCCAACCTGGGGGAAAAACATTCAGTACTTC
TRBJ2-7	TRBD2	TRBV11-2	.	CASSFFRGDYEQYF	TGTGCCAGCAGCTTCTTCCGGGGGGACTACGAGCAGTACTTC
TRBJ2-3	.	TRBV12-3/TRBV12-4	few	CASSFFGTDTQYF	TGTGCCAGCAGTTTTTTCGGGACAGATACGCAGTATTTT
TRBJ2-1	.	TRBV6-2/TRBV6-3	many	CASSYGTEQFF	TGTGCCAGCAGTTACGGGACTGAGCAGTTCTTC
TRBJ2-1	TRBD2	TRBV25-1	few	CASTGLAGPSSYNEQFF	TGTGCCAGCACGGGACTAGCGGGCCCTAGCTCCTACAATGAGCAGTTCTTC
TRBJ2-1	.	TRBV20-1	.	CSARASAPRGNEQFF	TGCAGTGCTAGGGCCTCCGCGCCCAGGGGCAATGAGCAGTTCTTC
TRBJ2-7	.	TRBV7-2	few	CASSLARGAGEQYF	TGTGCCAGCAGCTTAGCGAGGGGGGCCGGCGAGCAGTACTTC
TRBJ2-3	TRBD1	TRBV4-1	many	CASSQGQGAYTQYF	TGCGCCAGCAGCCAAGGTCAGGGGGCTTATACGCAGTATTTT
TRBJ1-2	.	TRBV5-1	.	CASSLAPGNYGYTF	TGCGCCAGCAGCTTGGCTCCAGGGAACTATGGCTACACCTTC
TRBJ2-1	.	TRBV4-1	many	CASSQVPASSYNEQFF	TGCGCCAGCAGCCAAGTCCCGGCCAGCTCCTACAATGAGCAGTTCTTC
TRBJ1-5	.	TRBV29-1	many	CSVGQNGNQPQHF	TGCAGCGTTGGGCAGAATGGGAACCAGCCCCAGCATTTT
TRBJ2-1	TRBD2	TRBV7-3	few	CASSLGGGAGNEQFF	TGTGCCAGCAGCTTAGGCGGGGGGGCAGGGAATGAGCAGTTCTTC
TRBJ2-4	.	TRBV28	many	CASSLKGEGQAGAKNIQYF	TGTGCCAGCAGTTTAAAGGGGGAGGGACAGGCGGGAGCCAAAAACATTCAGTACTTC
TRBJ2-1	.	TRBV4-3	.	CASSHDGSSYNEQFF	TGCGCCAGCAGTCATGACGGGAGCTCCTACAATGAGCAGTTCTTC
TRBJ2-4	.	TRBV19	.	CASSIWGRTTKNIQYF	TGTGCCAGTAGTATCTGGGGCCGCACAACCAAAAACATTCAGTACTTC
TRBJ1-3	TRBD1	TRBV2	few	CASSRAGQGTGNTIYF	TGTGCCAGCAGCCGAGCGGGACAGGGGACTGGAAACACCATATATTTT
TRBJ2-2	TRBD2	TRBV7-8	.	CASTILAGEGGTGELFF	TGTGCCAGCACCATATTAGCGGGGGAAGGCGGCACCGGGGAGCTGTTTTTT
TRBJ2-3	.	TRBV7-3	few	CASRARGFATDTQYF	TGTGCCAGCCGGGCCAGGGGATTTGCCACAGATACGCAGTATTTT
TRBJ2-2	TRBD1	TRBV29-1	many	CSVLTGVLDSRELFF	TGCAGCGTTTTAACAGGGGTACTAGACTCCCGGGAGCTGTTTTTT
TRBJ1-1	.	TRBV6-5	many	CASSFSGNTEAFF	TGTGCCAGCAGTTTTTCAGGGAACACTGAAGCTTTCTTT
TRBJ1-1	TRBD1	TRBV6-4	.	CASSLTGGNTVAFF	TGTGCCAGCAGTCTGACAGGGGGGAACACTGTAGCTTTCTTT
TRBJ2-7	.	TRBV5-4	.	CASSLVGTSYEQYF	TGTGCCAGCAGCTTGGTCGGGACTTCCTACGAGCAGTACTTC
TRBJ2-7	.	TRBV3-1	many	CASSRDSGREQYF	TGTGCCAGCAGCCGGGACTCCGGTCGAGAGCAGTACTTC